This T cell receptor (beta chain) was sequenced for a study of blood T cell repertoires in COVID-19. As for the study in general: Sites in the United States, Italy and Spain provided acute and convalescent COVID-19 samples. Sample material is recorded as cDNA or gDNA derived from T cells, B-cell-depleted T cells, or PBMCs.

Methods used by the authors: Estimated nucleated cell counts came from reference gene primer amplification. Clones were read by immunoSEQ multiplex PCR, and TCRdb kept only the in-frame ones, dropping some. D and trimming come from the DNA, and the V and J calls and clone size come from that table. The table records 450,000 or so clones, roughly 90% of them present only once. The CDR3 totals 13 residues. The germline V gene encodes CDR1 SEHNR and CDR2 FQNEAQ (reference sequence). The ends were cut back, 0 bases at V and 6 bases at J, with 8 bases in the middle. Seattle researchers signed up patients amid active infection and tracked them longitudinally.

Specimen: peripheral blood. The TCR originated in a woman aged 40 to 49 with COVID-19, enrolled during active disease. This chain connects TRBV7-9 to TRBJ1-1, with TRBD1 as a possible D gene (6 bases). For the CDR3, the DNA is TGTGCCAGCAGCTTAGCGCAGGGGCCTGAAGCTTTCTTT. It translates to CASSLAQGPEAFF.